A selection of T cell receptor beta chains follows, all from one sample in a study of prognosis after radiotherapy for stage I lung cancer. TCRdb fed the multiplex PCR reads into MiXCR, producing one record per CDR3 protein. The sample includes 20,000 to 25,000 distinct CDR3 sequences, 43% of them seen just once. The sequencing used PBMCs, collected before or after stereotactic body radiation therapy (not recorded which). All receptors derive from a donor over 45 with non-small cell lung cancer. Both conserved end residues are part of each CDR3. Each record gives: J gene, clone size, V gene, D gene, CDR3 DNA, CDR3 protein. The D gene is left open where the match is weak. Part of the rows lack a size; the others show once, few, many or a class for expanded clones.

TRBJ2-5	-	TRBV4-3	TRBD2	TGCGCCAGCAGCCCCGCAGTCGGGAGGGCCTTGGAGACCCAGTACTTC	CASSPAVGRALETQYF
TRBJ2-5	-	TRBV5-4	-	TGTGCCAGCAGCCAACCTTCTGGTGACTACATCGAGACCCAGTACTTC	CASSQPSGDYIETQYF
TRBJ1-2	-	TRBV5-1	TRBD1	TGCGCCAGCAGCTTGGATGTCGGCAGGGGGCAGAAAGGCTACACCTTC	CASSLDVGRGQKGYTF
TRBJ1-2	-	TRBV2	TRBD1	TGTGCCAGCTCCGACAGGGGAATAGGAGGCTACACCTTC	CASSDRGIGGYTF
TRBJ2-3	many	TRBV11-2	-	TGTGCCAGCAGCAGTAGTAGGCTTGATACGCAGTATTTT	CASSSSRLDTQYF
TRBJ1-2	many	TRBV28	-	TGTGCCAGCACCCCTAAAGCTAACTATGGCTACACCTTC	CASTPKANYGYTF
TRBJ2-3	many	TRBV15	-	TGTGCCACCAGCAGGGGGGCCCGGGATACGCAGTATTTT	CATSRGARDTQYF
TRBJ2-1	many	TRBV5-5	-	TGTGCCAGCAGCTTGGAAGGGACCGGCTCCTACAATGAGCAGTTCTTC	CASSLEGTGSYNEQFF
TRBJ2-7	few	TRBV6-5	-	TGTGCCAGCAGTTACTCGGCGACTTCTTCCTACGAGCAGTACTTC	CASSYSATSSYEQYF
TRBJ2-7	-	TRBV28	-	TGTGCCAGCACCCCCCGAACTTCCTACGAGCAGTACTTC	CASTPRTSYEQYF
TRBJ1-1	medium-sized	TRBV7-2	-	TGTGCCAGCAGCTTCGGAGCTTTCTTT	CASSFGAFF
TRBJ1-6	-	TRBV12-5	TRBD1	TGTGCTAGTGGTGACGCCGGGACAGTAGGGTCACCCCTCCACTTT	CASGDAGTVGSPLHF
TRBJ1-5	-	TRBV12-3/TRBV12-4	-	TGTGCCAGCACCTTATTTCATCAGCCCCAGCATTTT	CASTLFHQPQHF
TRBJ2-7	-	TRBV7-2	TRBD2	TGTGCCAGCAGCCTGGGCCCGGGAGGGCCGGAGAACGAGCAGTACTTC	CASSLGPGGPENEQYF
TRBJ1-2	medium-sized	TRBV5-6	-	TGTGCCAGCAGCTTGGGAATGGCAGGCACCTATGGCTACACCTTC	CASSLGMAGTYGYTF
TRBJ2-3	-	TRBV24-1	TRBD1	TGTGCCACCAGTGATTGGGGGCAGGGGGGCACAGATACGCAGTATTTT	CATSDWGQGGTDTQYF
TRBJ1-2	medium-sized	TRBV28	-	TGTGCCAGCAGTCTCTCCTCGAGGGGCTATGGCTACACCTTC	CASSLSSRGYGYTF
TRBJ2-7	-	TRBV20-1	-	TGCAGCGCCACGTACAGGGGGGGCCTAGAGCAGTACTTC	CSATYRGGLEQYF
TRBJ1-6	-	TRBV30	-	TGTGCCTGGAGTCTACAGACAAACTCACCCCTCCACTTT	CAWSLQTNSPLHF
TRBJ2-1	many	TRBV11-2	TRBD1	TGTGCCAGCAGCTCAATCTCCGGGACAGAAACATACAATGAGCAGTTCTTC	CASSSISGTETYNEQFF
TRBJ2-2	-	TRBV6-8	TRBD1	TGTGCCAGCAAGGGACAGGGGTACACCGTGGATCTGTTTTTT	CASKGQGYTVDLFF
TRBJ1-6	many	TRBV9	-	TGTGCCAGCAGCGTAGGACAACAGTGGGGATCACCCCTCCACTTT	CASSVGQQWGSPLHF
TRBJ1-2	medium-sized	TRBV11-2	-	TGTGCCAGCAGCCCCTACCTTCGCGGGCGGGATGGCTACACCTTC	CASSPYLRGRDGYTF
TRBJ2-3	many	TRBV9	TRBD2	TGTGCCAGCAGCGTAGCTAGTAGCGGGAGTGGTACGCAGTATTTT	CASSVASSGSGTQYF
TRBJ2-1	-	TRBV24-1	TRBD2	TGTGCCACCAGTGGGTGGCGGGAGGATGCTTACAATGAGCAGTTCTTC	CATSGWREDAYNEQFF
TRBJ1-2	-	TRBV27	TRBD1	TGTGCCAGCAGTCTAGGACAGGGGACCTATGGCTACACCTTC	CASSLGQGTYGYTF
TRBJ1-5	many	TRBV4-2	TRBD1	TGTGCCAGCAGCCAAGAGGACCAGGGGGGTCAGCCCCAGCATTTT	CASSQEDQGGQPQHF
TRBJ1-2	once	TRBV15	-	TGTGCCACCAGCTCCTACGGGGGTAGCTATGGCTACACCTTC	CATSSYGGSYGYTF
TRBJ1-1	many	TRBV30	-	TGTGCCTGGTTACAGTTGAACACTGAAGCTTTCTTT	CAWLQLNTEAFF
TRBJ2-2	few	TRBV5-4	-	TGTGCCAGCGGCCCCGAGGGTAGCAGGAACACCGGGGAGCTGTTTTTT	CASGPEGSRNTGELFF
TRBJ2-3	few	TRBV7-3	-	TGTGCCAGCAGCTCCACAGGGATCCCCACAGATACGCAGTATTTT	CASSSTGIPTDTQYF
TRBJ2-3	many	TRBV18	TRBD1	TGTGCCAGCTCACCAAGAGGGGGCCTTAGCACAGATACGCAGTATTTT	CASSPRGGLSTDTQYF
TRBJ2-7	-	TRBV28	-	TGTGCCAGCAGCTTCCCTTGGGATAGCTCCTACGAGCAGTACTTC	CASSFPWDSSYEQYF
TRBJ1-1	-	TRBV27	TRBD1	TGTGCCAGCAGGGACAGGGGGAGGGATGAAGCTTTATTT	CASRDRGRDEALF
TRBJ1-3	medium-sized	TRBV6-1	-	TGTGCCAGCAGTCTGTACTCTGGAAACACCATATATTTT	CASSLYSGNTIYF
TRBJ2-2	many	TRBV4-3	-	TGCGCCAGCAGCCAAGGTCAGGGGGGGTACACCGGGGAGCTGTTTTTT	CASSQGQGGYTGELFF
TRBJ2-5	many	TRBV29-1	-	TGCAGCGCATCGGAGGGCCCAATGGGGACCCAGTACTTC	CSASEGPMGTQYF
TRBJ1-1	many	TRBV4-1	TRBD1	TGCGCCAGCAGCCGCGTCAGTCAGGGGGTGAACACTGAAGCTTTCTTT	CASSRVSQGVNTEAFF
TRBJ2-2	-	TRBV20-1	-	TGCAGTGCCCTTATAGCGAGTTTGAACACCGGGGAGCTGTTTTTT	CSALIASLNTGELFF
TRBJ1-2	-	TRBV27	-	TGTGCCACCCGGACCGGGTCCAGATATGGCTACACCTTC	CATRTGSRYGYTF
TRBJ1-4	-	TRBV6-1	-	TGTGCCAGCAGCTTAGAGTCAGGGAGACACCTTAATGAAAAACTGTTTTTT	CASSLESGRHLNEKLFF
TRBJ1-1	-	TRBV6-1	-	TGTGCCAGCAGTGAAGGTATTGTGGACACTGAAGCTTTCTTT	CASSEGIVDTEAFF
TRBJ2-5	-	TRBV20-1	TRBD1	TGCAGTGCAAACCCCATCGGACAGGGGGGTCAAGAGACCCAGTACTTC	CSANPIGQGGQETQYF
TRBJ1-6	medium-sized	TRBV28	TRBD1	TGTGCCAGCAGTTTTGGGGACAGGGTTAATTCACCCCTCCACTTT	CASSFGDRVNSPLHF
TRBJ2-5	many	TRBV10-2	TRBD2	TGCGCCAGCAGTGAGCCCAAGGGACTAGCGGGGGTGGAGACCCAGTACTTC	CASSEPKGLAGVETQYF
TRBJ1-5	once	TRBV30	-	TGTGCCTGGAGTCAGGGCAGCGGCAATCAGCCCCAGCATTTT	CAWSQGSGNQPQHF